This TCR beta chain is drawn from a study of response to subunit inactivated influenza vaccine listed by TCRdb under 2018. Study-wide context: Deep quantitative profiling of the T cell receptor repertoire was used in the study to follow responses to a trivalent subunit inactivated influenza vaccine. What the work shows at the level of the full study, not this receptor alone: According to the authors, only a limited number of new T cells may be recruited by each seasonal influenza vaccination.

CDR1 and CDR2 are read off the germline V gene as LGHNA and YSLEER. The CDR3 numbers 13 residues from cysteine through phenylalanine. The only DNA kept is the CDR3, 39 bases in frame from the first base. Trimming removed 1 base from V and 9 bases from J, leaving 9 bases between the germline ends. A few counts support this clonotype. What antigen it recognizes has not been identified. One base away there is no much larger clone; base qualities are not given. The protocol used for the library was RT-PCR. These reads were obtained on an Illumina HiSeq 2500. TCRdb reran the public reads through fastp at Q25 and MiXCR, keeping productive beta chains. Merged by CDR3 protein, the rows form single entries marked with the most common genes and DNA. The sample table holds about 650,000 distinct CDR3 sequences, of which 14% were seen once. The ten largest clones represent 7.5% to 9% of the sample.

The source of this sequence is a man aged 50 to 60 who received an inactivated influenza vaccine. Donor details come from another sample of the same person, matched by shared clones. Here the sequenced sample was PBMCs from blood, taken roughly 2 weeks before vaccination. The chain links TRBV4-3 with TRBJ2-2; the best D guess is TRBD1, with 6 bases matching. CDR3 loop: CASSQVQGWELFF. The nucleotides are TGCGCCAGCAGCCAAGTCCAGGGGTGGGAGCTGTTTTTT.